The clone carrying this T cell receptor (beta chain) was detected a few times. This sample is drawn from a study of cytomegalovirus exposure and HLA in healthy donors. After removal of 2 bases from V and 0 bases from J, the junction contained 7 bases not matched to a gene. The CDR3 is 17 amino acids. Germline-derived CDR1 and CDR2 are MNHNS and SASEGT. Healthy individuals who donated bone marrow served as the donors. A multiplex PCR was run with 60 Vbeta primers and 13 Jbeta primers. Produced via immunoSEQ multiplex PCR; TCRdb's table is partial and in-frame only. This sample yields 150,000 to 200,000 clones, of which around 68% are seen a single time; around 2.9% belongs to the top ten.

This clonotype was sampled from a man in his forties in good health and CMV-seronegative. The sample consisted of PBMCs. The chain joins TRBV6-1 to TRBJ2-3; TRBD2 matches 8 bases. The CDR3 coding sequence is TGTGCCAGCAGTGAATTGGCGGGGGGCATCAGCACAGATACGCAGTATTTT. It encodes CASSELAGGISTDTQYF.